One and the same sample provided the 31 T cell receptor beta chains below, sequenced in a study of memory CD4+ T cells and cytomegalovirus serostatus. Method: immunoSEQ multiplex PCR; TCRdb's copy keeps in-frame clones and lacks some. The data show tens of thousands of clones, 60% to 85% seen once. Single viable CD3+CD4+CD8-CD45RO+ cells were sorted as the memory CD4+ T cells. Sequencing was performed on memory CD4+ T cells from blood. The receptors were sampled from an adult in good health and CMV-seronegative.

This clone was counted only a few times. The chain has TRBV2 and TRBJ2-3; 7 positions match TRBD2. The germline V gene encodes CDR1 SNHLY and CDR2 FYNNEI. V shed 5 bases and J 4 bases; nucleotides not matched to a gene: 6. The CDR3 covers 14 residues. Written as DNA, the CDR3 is TGTGCCAGCAGTCCTCCCGGACTAGCAGATACGCAGTATTTT. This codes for CASSPPGLADTQYF.

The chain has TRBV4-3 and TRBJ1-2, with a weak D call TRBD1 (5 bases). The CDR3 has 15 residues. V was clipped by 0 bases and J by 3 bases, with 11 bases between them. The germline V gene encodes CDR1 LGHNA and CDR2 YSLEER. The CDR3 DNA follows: TGCGCCAGCAGCCAAGATCTCGGCAGGGACTATGGCTACACCTTC. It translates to CASSQDLGRDYGYTF.

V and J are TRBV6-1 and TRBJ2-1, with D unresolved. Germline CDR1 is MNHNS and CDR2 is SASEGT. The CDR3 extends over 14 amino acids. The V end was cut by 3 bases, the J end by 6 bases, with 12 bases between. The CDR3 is CASSEAWWGNEQFF. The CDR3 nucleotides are TGTGCCAGCAGTGAGGCCTGGTGGGGCAATGAGCAGTTCTTC.

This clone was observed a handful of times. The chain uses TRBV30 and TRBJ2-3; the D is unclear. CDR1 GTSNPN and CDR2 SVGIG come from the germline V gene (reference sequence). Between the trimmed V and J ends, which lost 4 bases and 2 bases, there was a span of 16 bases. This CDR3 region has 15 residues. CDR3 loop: CAWTLLGSPTDTQYF. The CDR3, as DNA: TGTGCCTGGACCCTCCTCGGGTCCCCCACAGATACGCAGTATTTT.

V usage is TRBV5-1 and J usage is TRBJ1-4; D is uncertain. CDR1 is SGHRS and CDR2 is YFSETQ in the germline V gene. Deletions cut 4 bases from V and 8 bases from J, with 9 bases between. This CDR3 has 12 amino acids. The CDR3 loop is CASSIVGEKLFF. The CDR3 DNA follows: TGCGCCAGCAGCATAGTTGGGGAAAAACTGTTTTTT. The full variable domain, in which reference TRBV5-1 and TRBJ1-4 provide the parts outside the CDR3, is KAGVTQTPRYLIKTRGQQVTLSCSPISGHRSVSWYQQTPGQGLQFLFEYFSETQRNKGNFPGRFSGRQFSNSRSEMNVSTLELGDSALYLCASSIVGEKLFFGSGTQLSVL.

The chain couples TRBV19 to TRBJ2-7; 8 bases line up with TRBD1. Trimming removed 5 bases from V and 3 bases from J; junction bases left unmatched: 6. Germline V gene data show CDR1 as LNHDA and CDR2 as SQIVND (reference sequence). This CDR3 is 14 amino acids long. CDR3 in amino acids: CASSSGQGRYEQYF. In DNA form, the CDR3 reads TGTGCCAGTAGTTCAGGACAGGGTCGCTACGAGCAGTACTTC. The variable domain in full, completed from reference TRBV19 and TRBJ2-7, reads DGGITQSPKYLFRKEGQNVTLSCEQNLNHDAMYWYRQDPGQGLRLIYYSQIVNDFQKGDIAEGYSVSREKKESFPLTVTSAQKNPTAFYLCASSSGQGRYEQYFGPGTRLTVT.

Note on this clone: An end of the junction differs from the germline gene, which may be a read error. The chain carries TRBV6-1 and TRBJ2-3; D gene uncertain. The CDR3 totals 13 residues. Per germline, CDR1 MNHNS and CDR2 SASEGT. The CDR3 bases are TGTGCCAGCAGTCAAGCTTTCACAGATACGCAGTATTTT. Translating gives CASSQAFTDTQYF.

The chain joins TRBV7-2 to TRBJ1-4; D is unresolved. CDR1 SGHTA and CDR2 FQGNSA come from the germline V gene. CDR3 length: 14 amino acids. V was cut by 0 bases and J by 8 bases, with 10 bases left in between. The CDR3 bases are TGTGCCAGCAGCTTAGCGGCAGTGGGGGAAAAACTGTTTTTT. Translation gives CASSLAAVGEKLFF.

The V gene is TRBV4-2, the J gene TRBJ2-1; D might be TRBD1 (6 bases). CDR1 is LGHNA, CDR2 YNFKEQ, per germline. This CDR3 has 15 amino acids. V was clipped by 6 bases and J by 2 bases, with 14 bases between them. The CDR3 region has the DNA TGTGCCAGCAGAGCTCGGGACATAGCCTACAATGAGCAGTTCTTC. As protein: CASRARDIAYNEQFF.

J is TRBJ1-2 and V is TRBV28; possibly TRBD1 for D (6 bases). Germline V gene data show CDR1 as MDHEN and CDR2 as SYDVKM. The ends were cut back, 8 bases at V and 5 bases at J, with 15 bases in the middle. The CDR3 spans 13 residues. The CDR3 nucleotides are TGTGCCAGCGAGAGGGGGGGTTTATATGGCTACACCTTC. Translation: CASERGGLYGYTF.

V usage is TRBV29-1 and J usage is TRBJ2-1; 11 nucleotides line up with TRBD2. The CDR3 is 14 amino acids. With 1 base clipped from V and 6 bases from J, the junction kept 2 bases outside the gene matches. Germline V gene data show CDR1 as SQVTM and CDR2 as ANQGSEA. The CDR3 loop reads CSVEGSGRANEQFF. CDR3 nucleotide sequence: TGCAGCGTTGAAGGTAGCGGGAGGGCCAATGAGCAGTTCTTC.

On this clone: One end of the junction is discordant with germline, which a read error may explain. In DNA, the CDR3 is TGTGCTAGCAGCCCAGCGCTAGGGGCAGAAGCTTTCTTT. Translation gives CASSPALGAEAFF. The genes are TRBV7-7 and TRBJ1-1, with D possibly TRBD1 on 5 matching bases. The CDR3 is 13 amino acids. The germline V gene encodes CDR1 SSHAT and CDR2 FNYEAQ (reference sequence).

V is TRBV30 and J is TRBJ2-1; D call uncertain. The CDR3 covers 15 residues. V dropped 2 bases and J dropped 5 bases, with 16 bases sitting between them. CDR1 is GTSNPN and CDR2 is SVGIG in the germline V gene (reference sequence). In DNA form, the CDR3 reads TGTGCCTGGAGTAGGAACTCTAATTCCGACAATGAGCAGTTCTTC. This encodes CAWSRNSNSDNEQFF.

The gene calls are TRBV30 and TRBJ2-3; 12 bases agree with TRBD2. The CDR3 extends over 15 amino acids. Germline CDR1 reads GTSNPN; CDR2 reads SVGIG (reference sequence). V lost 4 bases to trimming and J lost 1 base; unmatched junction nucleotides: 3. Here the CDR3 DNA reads TGTGCCTGGACCAGACTAGCGGGGGGCACAGATACGCAGTATTTT. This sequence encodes CAWTRLAGGTDTQYF.

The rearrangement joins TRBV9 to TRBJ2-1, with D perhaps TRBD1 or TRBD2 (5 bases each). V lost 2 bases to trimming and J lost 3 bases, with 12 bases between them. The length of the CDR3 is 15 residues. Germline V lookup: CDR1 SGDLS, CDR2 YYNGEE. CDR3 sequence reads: CASSVAGARYNEQFF. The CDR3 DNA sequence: TGTGCCAGCAGCGTGGCCGGGGCCCGCTACAATGAGCAGTTCTTC.

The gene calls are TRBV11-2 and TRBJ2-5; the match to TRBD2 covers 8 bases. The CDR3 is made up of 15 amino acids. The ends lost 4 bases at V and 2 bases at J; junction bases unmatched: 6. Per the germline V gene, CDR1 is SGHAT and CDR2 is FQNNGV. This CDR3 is CASSSLLADQETQYF. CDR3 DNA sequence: TGTGCCAGCAGCTCTCTACTAGCGGATCAAGAGACCCAGTACTTC.

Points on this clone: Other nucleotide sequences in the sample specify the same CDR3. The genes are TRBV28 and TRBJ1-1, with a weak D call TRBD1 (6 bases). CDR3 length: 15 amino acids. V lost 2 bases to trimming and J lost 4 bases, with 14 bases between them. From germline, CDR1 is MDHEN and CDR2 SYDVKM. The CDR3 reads CASSLGGRVSTEAFF. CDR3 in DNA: TGTGCCAGCAGTTTAGGGGGGCGGGTTAGCACTGAAGCTTTCTTT.

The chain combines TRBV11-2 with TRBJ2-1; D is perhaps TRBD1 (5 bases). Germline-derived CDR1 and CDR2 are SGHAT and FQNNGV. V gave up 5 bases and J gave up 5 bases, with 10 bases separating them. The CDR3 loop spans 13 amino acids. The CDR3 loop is CASSTDRDNEQFF. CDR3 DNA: TGTGCCAGCAGCACAGACAGAGACAATGAGCAGTTCTTC.

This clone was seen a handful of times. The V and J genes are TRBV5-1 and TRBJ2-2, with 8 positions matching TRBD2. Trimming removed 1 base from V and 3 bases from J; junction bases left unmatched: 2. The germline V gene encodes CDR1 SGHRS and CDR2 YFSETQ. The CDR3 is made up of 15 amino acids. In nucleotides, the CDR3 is TGCGCCAGCAGCTTGACGGGAGGGTACACCGGGGAGCTGTTTTTT. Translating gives CASSLTGGYTGELFF.

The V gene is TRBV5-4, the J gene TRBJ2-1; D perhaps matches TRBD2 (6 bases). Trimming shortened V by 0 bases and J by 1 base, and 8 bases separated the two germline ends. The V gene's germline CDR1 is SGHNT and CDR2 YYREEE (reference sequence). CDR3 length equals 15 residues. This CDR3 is CASSLVGGSYNEQFF. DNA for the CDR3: TGTGCCAGCAGCTTGGTGGGGGGTTCCTACAATGAGCAGTTCTTC.

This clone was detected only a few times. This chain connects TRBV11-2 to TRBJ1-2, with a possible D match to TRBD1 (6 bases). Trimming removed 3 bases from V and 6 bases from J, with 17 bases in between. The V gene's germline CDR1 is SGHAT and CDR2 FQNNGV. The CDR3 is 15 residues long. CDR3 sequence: CASSFGGTPGHGYTF. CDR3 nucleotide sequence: TGTGCCAGCAGCTTCGGGGGCACTCCAGGCCATGGCTACACCTTC. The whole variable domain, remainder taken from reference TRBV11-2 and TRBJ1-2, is EAGVAQSPRYKIIEKRQSVAFWCNPISGHATLYWYQQILGQGPKLLIQFQNNGVVDDSQLPKDRFSAERLKGVDSTLKIQPAKLEDSAVYLCASSFGGTPGHGYTFGSGTRLTVV.

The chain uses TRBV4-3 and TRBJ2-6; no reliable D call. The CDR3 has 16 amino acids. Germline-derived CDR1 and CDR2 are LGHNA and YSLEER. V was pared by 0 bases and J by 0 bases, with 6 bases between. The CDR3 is CASSQDPISGANVLTF. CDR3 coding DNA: TGCGCCAGCAGCCAAGATCCTATCTCTGGGGCCAACGTCCTGACTTTC.

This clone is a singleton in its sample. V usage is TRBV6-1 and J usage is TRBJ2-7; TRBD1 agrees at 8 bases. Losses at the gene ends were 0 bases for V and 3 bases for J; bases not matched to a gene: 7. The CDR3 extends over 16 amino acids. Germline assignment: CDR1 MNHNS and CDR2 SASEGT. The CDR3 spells CASSEASGQAYYEQYF. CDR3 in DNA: TGTGCCAGCAGTGAAGCCTCGGGACAGGCCTACTACGAGCAGTACTTC.

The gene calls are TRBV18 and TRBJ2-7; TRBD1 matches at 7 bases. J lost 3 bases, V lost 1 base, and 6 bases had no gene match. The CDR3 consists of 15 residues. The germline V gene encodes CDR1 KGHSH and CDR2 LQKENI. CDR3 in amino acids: CASSPRAGGFYEQYF. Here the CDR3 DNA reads TGTGCCAGCTCACCACGGGCAGGGGGTTTCTACGAGCAGTACTTC.

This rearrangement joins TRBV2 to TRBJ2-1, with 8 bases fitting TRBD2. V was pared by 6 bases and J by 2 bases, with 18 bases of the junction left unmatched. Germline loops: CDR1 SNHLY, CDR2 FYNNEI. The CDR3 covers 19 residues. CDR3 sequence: CASSHPPPSGSWTYNEQFF. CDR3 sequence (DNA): TGTGCCAGCAGCCACCCTCCGCCTAGCGGGTCGTGGACCTACAATGAGCAGTTCTTC.

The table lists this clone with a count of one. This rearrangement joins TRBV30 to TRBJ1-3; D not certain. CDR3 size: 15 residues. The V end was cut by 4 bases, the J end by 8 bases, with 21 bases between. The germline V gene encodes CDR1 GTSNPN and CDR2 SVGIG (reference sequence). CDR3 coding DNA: TGTGCCTGGAAACGGTCCGGCACCTCGAGTCACACCATATATTTT. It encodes CAWKRSGTSSHTIYF.

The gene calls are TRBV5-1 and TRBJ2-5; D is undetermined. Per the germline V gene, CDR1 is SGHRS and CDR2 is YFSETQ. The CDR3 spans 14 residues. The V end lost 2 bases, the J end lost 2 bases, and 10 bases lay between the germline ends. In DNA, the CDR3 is TGCGCCAGCAGCTTAGGAAGCTTACAAGAGACCCAGTACTTC. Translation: CASSLGSLQETQYF.

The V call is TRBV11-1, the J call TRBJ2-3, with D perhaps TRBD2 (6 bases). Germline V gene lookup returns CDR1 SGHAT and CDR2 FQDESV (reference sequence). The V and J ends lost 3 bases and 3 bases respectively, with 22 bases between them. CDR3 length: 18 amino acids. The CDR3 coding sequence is TGTGCCAGCAGCTTTTCATCCCCCCCGGGAGTCGGGACAGATACGCAGTATTTT. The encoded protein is CASSFSSPPGVGTDTQYF.

The CDR3 here is CASSPKTRVTDTQYF. In DNA, the CDR3 is TGTGCCAGCAGTCCCAAGACTAGAGTTACAGATACGCAGTATTTT. The chain uses TRBV28 and TRBJ2-3; D possibly corresponds to TRBD2 (6 bases). The V end lost 5 bases, the J end lost 3 bases, and 15 bases lay between the germline ends. Germline assignment: CDR1 MDHEN and CDR2 SYDVKM. This CDR3 comprises 15 residues.

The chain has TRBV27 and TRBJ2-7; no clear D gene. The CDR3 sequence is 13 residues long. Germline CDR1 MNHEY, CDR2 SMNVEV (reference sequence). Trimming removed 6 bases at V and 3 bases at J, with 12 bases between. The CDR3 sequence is CASSNRGRYEQYF. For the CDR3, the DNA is TGTGCCAGCAGCAACAGAGGTCGCTACGAGCAGTACTTC.

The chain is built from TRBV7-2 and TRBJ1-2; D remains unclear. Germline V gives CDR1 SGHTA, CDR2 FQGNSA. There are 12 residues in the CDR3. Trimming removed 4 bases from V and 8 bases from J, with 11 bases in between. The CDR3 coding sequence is TGTGCCAGCAGCTCAGTTTTGGGGGGCTACACCTTC. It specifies CASSSVLGGYTF. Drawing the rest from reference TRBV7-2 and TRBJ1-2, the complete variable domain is GAGVSQSPSNKVTEKGKDVELRCDPISGHTALYWYRQSLGQGLEFLIYFQGNSAPDKSGLPSDRFSAERTGGSVSTLTIQRTQQEDSAVYLCASSSVLGGYTFGSGTRLTVV.